These 30 T cell receptor beta chains share one sample of origin, sequenced in a study of cytomegalovirus exposure and HLA in healthy donors. PCR used 60 Vbeta primers and 13 Jbeta primers. Sequencing used immunoSEQ multiplex PCR; TCRdb keeps in-frame clones, though not all of them. The sample contains about 120,000 clones, about 80% of which appear only once. Material: PBMCs. The source is a female donor in good health and CMV-seropositive.

The chain combines TRBV18 with TRBJ1-6; D call uncertain. In germline, CDR1 is KGHSH, CDR2 LQKENI. The CDR3 spans 13 residues. Between the trimmed V and J ends, which lost 3 bases and 7 bases, there was a span of 7 bases. This CDR3 reads CASSPGENSPLHF. CDR3 DNA sequence: TGTGCCAGCTCACCGGGAGAAAATTCACCCCTCCACTTT.

This clone was found a few times. This chain connects TRBV9 to TRBJ1-1; 7 nucleotides line up with TRBD1. J was trimmed by 4 bases and V by 3 bases; bases with no gene match: 0. Germline V gene sequence: CDR1 SGDLS, CDR2 YYNGEE. This CDR3 is built from 12 residues. The CDR3: CASSDRGTEAFF. The CDR3 coding sequence is TGTGCCAGCAGCGACAGGGGCACTGAAGCTTTCTTT.

This rearrangement joins TRBV5-6 to TRBJ1-2; TRBD1 matches 8 bases. J was trimmed by 4 bases and V by 4 bases; bases with no gene match: 12. CDR1 is SGHDT and CDR2 is YYEEEE in the germline V gene. The CDR3 covers 16 residues. Here the CDR3 DNA reads TGTGCCAGCAGCCCCCCGGCAGGACAGGGCCTCTATGGCTACACCTTC. Residues: CASSPPAGQGLYGYTF.

The chain employs TRBV5-4 and TRBJ1-2; 12 nucleotides line up with TRBD1. Trimming removed 4 bases from V and 7 bases from J; junction bases left unmatched: 5. The CDR3 is 14 amino acids. Germline CDR1 and CDR2: SGHNT and YYREEE (reference sequence). CDR3 amino acids: CASSPGTGGVGYTF. In nucleotides, the CDR3 is TGTGCCAGCAGCCCTGGGACAGGGGGCGTTGGCTACACCTTC.

Regarding this clone: One end of the junction does not line up with germline, which may come from a read error. The chain couples TRBV7-2 to TRBJ2-3; 7 nucleotides agree with TRBD1. The CDR3 has 16 residues. Germline CDR1 SGHTA, CDR2 FQGNSA. The CDR3 region is CASSLAGTERTDTQYF. The DNA of the CDR3 is TGTGCCAGCAGCCTAGCCGGGACAGAAAGAACAGATACGCAGTATTTT.

This clone was counted between two and nine times. The chain recombines TRBV5-4 with TRBJ1-2, with a possible D match to TRBD1 (6 bases). The CDR3 is made up of 14 amino acids. In germline, CDR1 is SGHNT, CDR2 YYREEE (reference sequence). Deletions cut 4 bases from V and 2 bases from J, with 12 bases between. The CDR3 nucleotides read TGTGCCAGCAGCCCGGTTACAGGGAACTATGGCTACACCTTC. This gives the protein CASSPVTGNYGYTF.

The J gene is TRBJ2-1, the V gene TRBV6-4, with 11 bases identical to TRBD2. V lost 3 bases, J lost 8 bases, and 15 bases stayed unmatched. CDR1 is MRHNA, CDR2 SNTAGT, per germline. The CDR3 contains 18 residues. CDR3 nucleotides: TGTGCCAGCAGTGAACCCCGGGATAGCGGGGGGGCTTGTCATGAGCAGTTCTTC. Translating gives CASSEPRDSGGACHEQFF.

V usage is TRBV7-2 and J usage is TRBJ1-2, with D possibly matching TRBD1 (5 bases). Germline CDR1 and CDR2: SGHTA and FQGNSA. Trimming removed 0 bases from V and 6 bases from J, with 14 bases in between. The CDR3 runs 15 residues. This chain's CDR3 is CASSLAPSRADGYTF. Here the CDR3 DNA reads TGTGCCAGCAGCTTAGCGCCAAGCAGGGCCGATGGCTACACCTTC.

The chain links TRBV19 to TRBJ2-1, with D hard to call. Germline CDR1 LNHDA, CDR2 SQIVND (reference sequence). The CDR3 spans 12 residues. V shed 6 bases and J shed 6 bases, with 9 bases lying between them. The CDR3 sequence: CASSLLRNEQFF. CDR3 bases: TGTGCCAGTAGCCTCCTCCGCAATGAGCAGTTCTTC.

Remarks on this clone: Other DNA sequences in this sample translate to the same CDR3. This chain links TRBV2 with TRBJ1-1, with 9 bases aligning to TRBD1. The CDR3 covers 13 residues. With V trimmed by 4 bases and J by 3 bases, 0 bases remained unmatched. The germline gives CDR1 SNHLY, CDR2 FYNNEI. Here the CDR3 reads CASSGQGDTEAFF. CDR3 in DNA: TGTGCCAGCAGTGGACAGGGGGACACTGAAGCTTTCTTT.

The chain links TRBV7-2 to TRBJ1-5; D is unresolved. V was pared by 5 bases and J by 0 bases, with 5 bases between. Germline-derived CDR1 and CDR2 are SGHTA and FQGNSA. This CDR3 has 13 amino acids. The DNA of the CDR3 is TGTGCCAGCAGCCCCGGTAGCAATCAGCCCCAGCATTTT. It codes for CASSPGSNQPQHF.

CDR3 sequence reads: CASSSRVWETQYF. The CDR3 DNA follows: TGTGCCAGCAGCTCCAGGGTCTGGGAGACCCAGTACTTC. The rearrangement links TRBV5-4 to TRBJ2-5; D is perhaps TRBD1 (5 bases). The CDR3 consists of 13 residues. V was shortened by 3 bases and J by 5 bases, with 11 bases between the two germline ends. Germline values: CDR1 SGHNT, CDR2 YYREEE (reference sequence).

The chain couples TRBV4-1 to TRBJ1-3; TRBD1 aligns across 10 bases. Germline V gene data show CDR1 as MGHRA and CDR2 as YSYEKL. The CDR3 is 16 amino acids. J was trimmed by 4 bases and V by 4 bases; bases with no gene match: 7. CDR3 amino acids: CASSLGTGVEGNTIYF. The CDR3 DNA reads TGCGCCAGCAGCCTAGGGACAGGGGTGGAAGGAAACACCATATATTTT.

The chain is built from TRBV23-1 and TRBJ2-5; TRBD2 matches at 12 bases. TRBV23-1 is designated an ORF whose function remains uncertain. With 0 bases clipped from V and 10 bases from J, the junction kept 12 bases outside the gene matches. This CDR3 has 17 amino acids. CDR3 sequence (DNA): TGCGCCAGCAGTCAATCCCCACTAGCGGGGGGCCCTGGGGACCAGTACTTC. Amino acid sequence: CASSQSPLAGGPGDQYF.

This chain joins TRBV30 and TRBJ2-2; TRBD1 is a possible D gene (6 bases). V gave up 3 bases and J gave up 4 bases, with 12 bases separating them. This CDR3 is built from 14 residues. Germline CDR1 GTSNPN, CDR2 SVGIG (reference sequence). The CDR3 protein is CAWSLGGRTGELFF. As DNA, the CDR3 is TGTGCCTGGAGCTTAGGGGGTCGCACCGGGGAGCTGTTTTTT.

The rearrangement links TRBV7-9 to TRBJ1-4; no reliable D call. Germline V gene lookup returns CDR1 SEHNR and CDR2 FQNEAQ (reference sequence). Deletions cut 5 bases from V and 7 bases from J, with 14 bases between. The CDR3 is 14 amino acids. CDR3 nucleotide sequence: TGTGCCAGCAGCCCTCCGGGGTCCTCTGAAAAACTGTTTTTT. Protein product: CASSPPGSSEKLFF.

The chain uses TRBV10-3 and TRBJ2-1; TRBD2 agrees at 11 bases. Trimming removed 0 bases from V and 9 bases from J; junction bases left unmatched: 4. The CDR3 is 15 amino acids. CDR1 is ENHRY and CDR2 is SYGVKD in the germline V gene. The CDR3 region is CAISESSSGGIEQFF. The DNA for the CDR3 is TGTGCCATCAGTGAGTCGTCTAGCGGGGGGATTGAGCAGTTCTTC.

This chain joins TRBV7-2 and TRBJ1-3; D is possibly TRBD1 (5 bases). CDR3 length: 16 amino acids. CDR1 is SGHTA, CDR2 FQGNSA, per germline. Trimming took off 5 bases at V and 0 bases at J, with 14 bases between the two ends. The CDR3 bases are TGTGCCAGCAGCGCCGGGCAGGGCAGCTCTGGAAACACCATATATTTT. This encodes CASSAGQGSSGNTIYF.

This chain joins TRBV4-2 and TRBJ2-6; D might be TRBD1 (6 bases). This CDR3 has 14 amino acids. Between the trimmed V and J ends, which lost 4 bases and 7 bases, there was a span of 11 bases. CDR1 and CDR2 (germline): LGHNA, YNFKEQ. Here the CDR3 reads CASSLSGVANVLTF. CDR3 bases: TGTGCCAGCAGCCTTTCAGGGGTAGCCAACGTCCTGACTTTC.

The genes are TRBV5-4 and TRBJ1-6, with 7 nucleotides matching TRBD1. Looked up from germline, CDR1 is SGHNT and CDR2 is YYREEE (reference sequence). The CDR3 covers 15 residues. Unmatched junction bases numbered 7, after V lost 4 bases and J lost 6 bases. CDR3 protein: CASSLPGQPNSPLHF. CDR3 in DNA: TGTGCCAGCAGCCTGCCGGGACAGCCTAATTCACCCCTCCACTTT.

The J gene is TRBJ2-5, the V gene TRBV4-1, with a weak D call TRBD1 (6 bases). V lost 0 bases, J lost 5 bases, and 13 bases lay in between. The germline V gene has CDR1 MGHRA and CDR2 YSYEKL. CDR3 length: 15 amino acids. CDR3 coding DNA: TGCGCCAGCAGCCAAGAAAGGGCAGGGGATGAGACCCAGTACTTC. Encoded protein: CASSQERAGDETQYF.

The chain has TRBV6-5 and TRBJ1-1; D remains unclear. Per the germline V gene, CDR1 is MNHEY and CDR2 is SVGAGI. The V end was cut by 3 bases, the J end by 4 bases, with 9 bases between. This CDR3 is built from 13 residues. This chain's CDR3 is CASSYLLSTEAFF. CDR3 nucleotides: TGTGCCAGCAGTTATCTCCTGAGCACTGAAGCTTTCTTT.

J is TRBJ2-7 and V is TRBV2, with D perhaps TRBD2 (5 bases). Looked up from germline, CDR1 is SNHLY and CDR2 is FYNNEI. This CDR3 contains 12 residues. Trimming pared 4 bases from V and 5 bases from J, leaving 9 bases between. The CDR3 DNA reads TGTGCCAGCAGTGGGACTCTCCACGAGCAGTACTTC. This translates into CASSGTLHEQYF.

The genes are TRBV30 and TRBJ2-1; 14 nucleotides align to TRBD2. Trimming cost V 2 bases and J 9 bases; bases outside gene matches: 12. In germline, CDR1 is GTSNPN, CDR2 SVGIG (reference sequence). The CDR3 totals 17 residues. The CDR3 loop is CAWSTREGLAGATEQFF. The CDR3 DNA is TGTGCCTGGAGTACCAGGGAGGGACTAGCGGGGGCGACTGAGCAGTTCTTC.

DNA for the CDR3: TGTGCCAGTACCGAGCGGGGGGGCCTTTCCTACAATGAGCAGTTCTTC. Its protein product is CASTERGGLSYNEQFF. The chain employs TRBV19 and TRBJ2-1; 10 nucleotides match TRBD2. Unmatched junction bases numbered 7, after V lost 7 bases and J lost 1 base. This CDR3 is built from 16 residues. The germline CDR1 and CDR2 sequences are LNHDA and SQIVND (reference sequence). Combining the CDR3 with reference TRBV19 and TRBJ2-1 gives the whole variable domain DGGITQSPKYLFRKEGQNVTLSCEQNLNHDAMYWYRQDPGQGLRLIYYSQIVNDFQKGDIAEGYSVSREKKESFPLTVTSAQKNPTAFYLCASTERGGLSYNEQFFGPGTRLTVL.

This rearrangement joins TRBV4-3 to TRBJ2-3; D uncertain. Trimming pared 0 bases from V and 2 bases from J, leaving 9 bases between. Germline V gene lookup returns CDR1 LGHNA and CDR2 YSLEER. The CDR3 extends over 15 amino acids. CDR3 sequence reads: CASSQDLQFTDTQYF. Here the CDR3 DNA reads TGCGCCAGCAGCCAAGATTTGCAGTTCACAGATACGCAGTATTTT.

This clone was seen a handful of times. J is TRBJ2-1 and V is TRBV5-1; D is perhaps TRBD2 (7 bases). Germline V gene data show CDR1 as SGHRS and CDR2 as YFSETQ. Trimming took off 0 bases at V and 6 bases at J, with 16 bases between the two ends. The CDR3 covers 16 residues. The CDR3 is CASSLALGGGVNEQFF. CDR3 bases: TGCGCCAGCAGCTTGGCCTTAGGCGGGGGCGTCAATGAGCAGTTCTTC.

The CDR3 DNA is TGTGCCAGCAGCGTAGCTCCCAGTTACAATGAGCAGTTCTTC. Protein product: CASSVAPSYNEQFF. The chain is built from TRBV9 and TRBJ2-1; D unresolved. Per germline, CDR1 SGDLS and CDR2 YYNGEE. The CDR3 extends over 14 amino acids. Deletions cut 0 bases from V and 4 bases from J, with 8 bases between.

V and J are TRBV6-6 and TRBJ1-6, with 8 bases matching TRBD1. Germline assignment: CDR1 MNHNY and CDR2 SVGAGI (reference sequence). J was trimmed by 9 bases and V by 10 bases; bases with no gene match: 11. The CDR3 totals 14 residues. This CDR3 is CATSTQGATSPLHF. CDR3 DNA: TGTGCCACCTCCACGCAGGGGGCAACTTCACCCCTCCACTTT.

About this clone itself: The germline gene is not matched at one end of the junction; a read error may be the cause. J is TRBJ2-5 and V is TRBV5-1; 8 positions match TRBD1. Germline V gene sequence: CDR1 SGHRS, CDR2 YFSETQ. This CDR3 has 15 amino acids. The CDR3 DNA follows: TGTGCCAGCAGCTCACAGGACAGGGAAGGAGAGACCCAGTACTTC. Amino acid sequence: CASSSQDREGETQYF.